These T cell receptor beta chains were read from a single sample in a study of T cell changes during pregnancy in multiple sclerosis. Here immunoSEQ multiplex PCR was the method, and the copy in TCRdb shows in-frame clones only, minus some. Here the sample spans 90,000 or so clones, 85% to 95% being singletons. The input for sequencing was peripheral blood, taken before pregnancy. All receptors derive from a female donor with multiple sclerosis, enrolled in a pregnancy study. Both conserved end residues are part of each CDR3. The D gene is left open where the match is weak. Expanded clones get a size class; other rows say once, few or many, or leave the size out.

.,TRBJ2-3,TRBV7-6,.,CASSPGGRTDTQYF,TGTGCCAGCAGCCCCGGGGGGCGGACAGATACGCAGTATTTT
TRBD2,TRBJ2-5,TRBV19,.,CASSLASGVQETQYF,TGTGCCAGTAGTCTCGCTAGCGGGGTGCAAGAGACCCAGTACTTC
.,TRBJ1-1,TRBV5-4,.,CASSWGGQSNTEAFF,TGTGCCAGCAGCTGGGGGGGGCAATCGAACACTGAAGCTTTCTTT
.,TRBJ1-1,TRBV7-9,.,CASSLGGATEAFF,TGTGCCAGCAGCTTAGGCGGGGCCACTGAAGCTTTCTTT
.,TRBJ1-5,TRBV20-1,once,CSLGGDQPQHF,TGCAGTCTCGGGGGAGATCAGCCCCAGCATTTT
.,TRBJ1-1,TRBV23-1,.,CASSHGGTMNTEAFF,TGCGCCAGCAGTCACGGGGGGACCATGAACACTGAAGCTTTCTTT
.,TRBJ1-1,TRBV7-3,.,CASSSGFGGAGSEAFF,TGTGCCAGCAGCTCCGGATTTGGGGGCGCAGGATCTGAAGCTTTCTTT
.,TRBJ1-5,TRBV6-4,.,CASSSQGGSNQPQHF,TGTGCCAGCAGTTCCCAAGGAGGGAGCAATCAGCCCCAGCATTTT
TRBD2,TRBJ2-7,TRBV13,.,CASSLGGQGLYEQYF,TGTGCCAGCAGCTTAGGCGGGCAGGGACTATACGAGCAGTACTTC
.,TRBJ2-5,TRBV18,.,CASSPVPSAAKTQYF,TGTGCCAGCTCACCTGTACCTAGCGCGGCTAAGACCCAGTACTTC
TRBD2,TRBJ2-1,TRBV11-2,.,CASSNTWGGYNEQFF,TGTGCCAGCAGCAACACCTGGGGGGGCTACAATGAGCAGTTCTTC
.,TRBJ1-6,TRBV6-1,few,CALAVAYNSPLHF,TGTGCCCTGGCGGTGGCATATAATTCACCCCTCCACTTT
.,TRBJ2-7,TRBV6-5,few,CASSYTTDTYEQYF,TGTGCCAGCAGTTATACGACCGACACCTACGAGCAGTACTTC
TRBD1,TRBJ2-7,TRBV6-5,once,CASTRQGLHEQYF,TGTGCCAGCACTAGACAGGGTCTCCACGAGCAGTACTTC
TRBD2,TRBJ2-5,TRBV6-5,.,CASRASGEQETQYF,TGTGCCAGCAGGGCTAGCGGGGAGCAAGAGACCCAGTACTTC
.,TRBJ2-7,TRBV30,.,CAWSVGHYYEQYF,TGTGCCTGGAGTGTGGGACATTACTACGAGCAGTACTTC
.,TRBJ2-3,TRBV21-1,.,CASSKGTDRREPGTDTQYF,TGTGCCAGCAGCAAAGGCACCGATAGGAGGGAGCCGGGAACAGATACGCAGTATTTT
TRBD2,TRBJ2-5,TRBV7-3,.,CASSYQRGGTQYF,TGTGCCAGCAGCTACCAGCGGGGAGGGACCCAGTACTTC
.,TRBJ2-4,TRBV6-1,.,CASSEGVGGLSKNIQYF,TGTGCCAGCAGTGAAGGTGTTGGGGGGTTGTCCAAAAACATTCAGTACTTC
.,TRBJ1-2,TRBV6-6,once,CASSSQGNYGYTF,TGTGCCAGCAGTTCCCAGGGAAACTATGGCTACACCTTC
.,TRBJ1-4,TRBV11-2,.,CASSWGAGNEKLFF,TGTGCCAGCAGCTGGGGCGCCGGGAATGAAAAACTGTTTTTT
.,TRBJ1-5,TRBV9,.,CASSVAAGDQPQHF,TGTGCCAGCAGCGTAGCTGCAGGGGATCAGCCCCAGCATTTT
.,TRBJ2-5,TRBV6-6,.,CASKAGGQETQYF,TGTGCCAGCAAGGCCGGCGGCCAAGAGACCCAGTACTTC
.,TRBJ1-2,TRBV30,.,CAWSPPPGEGRGYTF,TGTGCCTGGAGTCCCCCACCAGGGGAAGGGAGAGGCTACACCTTC
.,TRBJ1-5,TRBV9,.,CASSPTVSSNQPQHF,TGTGCCAGCAGCCCTACAGTGAGTAGCAATCAGCCCCAGCATTTT